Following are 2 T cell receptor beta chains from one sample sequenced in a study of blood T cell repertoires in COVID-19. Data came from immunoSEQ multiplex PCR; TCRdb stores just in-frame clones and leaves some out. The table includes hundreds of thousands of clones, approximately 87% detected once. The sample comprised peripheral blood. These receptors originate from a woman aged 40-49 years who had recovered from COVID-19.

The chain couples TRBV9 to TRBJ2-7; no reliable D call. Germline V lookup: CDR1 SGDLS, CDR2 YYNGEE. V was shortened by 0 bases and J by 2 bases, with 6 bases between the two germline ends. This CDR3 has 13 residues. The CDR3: CASSVDSTYEQYF. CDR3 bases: TGTGCCAGCAGCGTAGACAGTACCTACGAGCAGTACTTC. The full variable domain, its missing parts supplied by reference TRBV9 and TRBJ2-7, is DSGVTQTPKHLITATGQRVTLRCSPRSGDLSVYWYQQSLDQGLQFLIQYYNGEERAKGNILERFSAQQFPDLHSELNLSSLELGDSALYFCASSVDSTYEQYFGPGTRLTVT.

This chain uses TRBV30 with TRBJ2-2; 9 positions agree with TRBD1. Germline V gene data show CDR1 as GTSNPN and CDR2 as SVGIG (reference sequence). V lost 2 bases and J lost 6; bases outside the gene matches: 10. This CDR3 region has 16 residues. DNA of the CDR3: TGTGCCTGGAGTCCGACCGACAGGGGGTTGGCCGGGGAGCTGTTTTTT. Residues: CAWSPTDRGLAGELFF.